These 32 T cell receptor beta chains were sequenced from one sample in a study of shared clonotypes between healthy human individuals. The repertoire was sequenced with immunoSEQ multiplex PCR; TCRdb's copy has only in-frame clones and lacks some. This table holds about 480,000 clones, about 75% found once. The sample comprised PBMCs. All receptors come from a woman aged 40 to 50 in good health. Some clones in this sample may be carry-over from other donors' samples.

The CDR3 sequence: CASSEGKNEKLFF. CDR3 sequence (DNA): TGTGCCAGTAGTGAGGGGAAGAATGAAAAACTGTTTTTT. J is TRBJ1-4 and V is TRBV19, with D perhaps matching TRBD1 (5 bases). CDR3 length: 13 amino acids. V lost 5 bases, J lost 5 bases, and 9 bases lay in between. The germline V gene has CDR1 LNHDA and CDR2 SQIVND (reference sequence). The whole variable domain, filled in from reference TRBV19 and TRBJ1-4, reads DGGITQSPKYLFRKEGQNVTLSCEQNLNHDAMYWYRQDPGQGLRLIYYSQIVNDFQKGDIAEGYSVSREKKESFPLTVTSAQKNPTAFYLCASSEGKNEKLFFGSGTQLSVL.

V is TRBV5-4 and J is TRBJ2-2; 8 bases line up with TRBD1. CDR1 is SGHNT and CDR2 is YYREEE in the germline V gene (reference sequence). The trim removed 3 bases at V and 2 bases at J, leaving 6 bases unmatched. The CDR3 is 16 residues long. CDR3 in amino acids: CASSWGQVTNTGELFF. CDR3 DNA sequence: TGTGCCAGCAGCTGGGGACAGGTTACCAACACCGGGGAGCTGTTTTTT.

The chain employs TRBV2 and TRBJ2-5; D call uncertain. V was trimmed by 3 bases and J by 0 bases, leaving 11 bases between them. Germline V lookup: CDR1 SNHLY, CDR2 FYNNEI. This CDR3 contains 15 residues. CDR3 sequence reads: CASSDWGTHQETQYF. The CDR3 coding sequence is TGTGCCAGCAGTGATTGGGGAACGCACCAAGAGACCCAGTACTTC.

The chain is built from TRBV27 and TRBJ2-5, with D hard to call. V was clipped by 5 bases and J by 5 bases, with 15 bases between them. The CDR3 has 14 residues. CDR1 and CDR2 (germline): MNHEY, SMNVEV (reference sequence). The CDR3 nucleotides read TGTGCCAGCAGTGACCGCCGGTTCCGGGAGACCCAGTACTTC. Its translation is CASSDRRFRETQYF.

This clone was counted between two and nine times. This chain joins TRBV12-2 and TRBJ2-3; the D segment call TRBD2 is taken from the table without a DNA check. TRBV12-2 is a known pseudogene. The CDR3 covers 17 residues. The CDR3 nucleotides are TGTGCAAGTCGCTTATGGCCTAGCCCCGGCCTTAGGGATACGCAGTATTTT. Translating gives CASRLWPSPGLRDTQYF.

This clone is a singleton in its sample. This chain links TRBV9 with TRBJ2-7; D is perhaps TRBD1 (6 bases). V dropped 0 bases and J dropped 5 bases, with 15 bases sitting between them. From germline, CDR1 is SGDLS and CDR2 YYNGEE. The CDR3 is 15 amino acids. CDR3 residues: CASSVVPGAWNEQYF. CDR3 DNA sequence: TGTGCCAGCAGCGTAGTGCCAGGGGCATGGAACGAGCAGTACTTC.

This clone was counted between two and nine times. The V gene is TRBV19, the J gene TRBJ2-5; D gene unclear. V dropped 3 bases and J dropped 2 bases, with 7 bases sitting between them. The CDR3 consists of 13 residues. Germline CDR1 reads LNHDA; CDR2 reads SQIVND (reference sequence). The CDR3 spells CASSMAVQETQYF. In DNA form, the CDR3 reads TGTGCCAGTAGTATGGCAGTACAAGAGACCCAGTACTTC.

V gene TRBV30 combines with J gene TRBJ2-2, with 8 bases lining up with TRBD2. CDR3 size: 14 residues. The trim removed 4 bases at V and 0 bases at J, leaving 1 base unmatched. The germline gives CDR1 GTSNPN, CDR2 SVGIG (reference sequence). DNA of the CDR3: TGTGCCTGGATGGGACTAGCGAACACCGGGGAGCTGTTTTTT. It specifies CAWMGLANTGELFF.

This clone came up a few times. CDR3 residues: CASSLESSGQPQHF. Here the CDR3 DNA reads TGTGCCAGCAGCTTAGAATCTAGCGGGCAGCCCCAGCATTTT. The V gene is TRBV7-2, the J gene TRBJ1-5; D call uncertain. Looked up from germline, CDR1 is SGHTA and CDR2 is FQGNSA. The V and J ends lost 1 base and 7 bases respectively, with 11 bases between them. The CDR3 runs to 14 residues.

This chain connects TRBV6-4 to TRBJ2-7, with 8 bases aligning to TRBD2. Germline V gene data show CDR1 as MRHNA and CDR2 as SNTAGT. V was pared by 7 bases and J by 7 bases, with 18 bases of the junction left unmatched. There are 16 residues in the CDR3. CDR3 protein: CASISTWRAGVQEQYF. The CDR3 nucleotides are TGTGCCAGCATCTCCACCTGGAGAGCGGGAGTACAGGAGCAGTACTTC.

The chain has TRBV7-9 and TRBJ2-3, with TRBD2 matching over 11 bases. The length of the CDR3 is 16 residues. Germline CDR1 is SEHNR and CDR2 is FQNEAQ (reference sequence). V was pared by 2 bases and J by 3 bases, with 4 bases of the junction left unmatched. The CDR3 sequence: CASSLLAGGITDTQYF. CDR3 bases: TGTGCCAGCAGCTTACTAGCGGGAGGTATTACAGATACGCAGTATTTT.

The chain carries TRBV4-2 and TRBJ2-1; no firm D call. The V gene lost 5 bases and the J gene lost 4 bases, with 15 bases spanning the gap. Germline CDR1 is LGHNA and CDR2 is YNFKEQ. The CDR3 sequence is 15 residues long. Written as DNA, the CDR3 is TGTGCCAGCAGCAAACAAATGCGCGATTACAATGAGCAGTTCTTC. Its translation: CASSKQMRDYNEQFF.

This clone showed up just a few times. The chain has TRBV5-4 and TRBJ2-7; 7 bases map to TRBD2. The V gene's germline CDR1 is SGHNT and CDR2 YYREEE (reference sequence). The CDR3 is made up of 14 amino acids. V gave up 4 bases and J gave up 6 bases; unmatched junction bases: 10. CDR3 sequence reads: CASSRGVVQSEQYF. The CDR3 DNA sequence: TGTGCCAGCAGCCGGGGGGTAGTGCAATCCGAGCAGTACTTC.

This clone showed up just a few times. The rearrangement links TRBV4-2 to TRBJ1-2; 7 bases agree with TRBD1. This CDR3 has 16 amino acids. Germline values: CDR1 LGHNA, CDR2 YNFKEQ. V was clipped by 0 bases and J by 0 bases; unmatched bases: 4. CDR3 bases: TGTGCCAGCAGCCAAGATCCTACAGGGGCTAACTATGGCTACACCTTC. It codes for CASSQDPTGANYGYTF.

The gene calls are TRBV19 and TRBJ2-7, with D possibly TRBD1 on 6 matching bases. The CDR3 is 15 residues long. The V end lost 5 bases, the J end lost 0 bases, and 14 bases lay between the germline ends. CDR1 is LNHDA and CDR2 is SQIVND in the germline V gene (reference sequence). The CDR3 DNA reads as TGTGCCAGTAGTCCGACAGGATACAACTCCTACGAGCAGTACTTC. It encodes CASSPTGYNSYEQYF.

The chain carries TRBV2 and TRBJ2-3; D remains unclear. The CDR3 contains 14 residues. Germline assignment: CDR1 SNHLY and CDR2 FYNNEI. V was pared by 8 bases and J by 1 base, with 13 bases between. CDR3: CASGDSSRTDTQYF. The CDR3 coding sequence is TGTGCCAGCGGCGATAGCTCTCGCACAGATACGCAGTATTTT.

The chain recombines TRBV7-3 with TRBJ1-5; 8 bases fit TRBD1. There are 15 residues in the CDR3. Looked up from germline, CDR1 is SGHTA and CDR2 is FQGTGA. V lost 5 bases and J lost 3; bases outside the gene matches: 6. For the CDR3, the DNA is TGTGCCAGCAGCGGTAGACAGGGGCTCAATCAGCCCCAGCATTTT. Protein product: CASSGRQGLNQPQHF.

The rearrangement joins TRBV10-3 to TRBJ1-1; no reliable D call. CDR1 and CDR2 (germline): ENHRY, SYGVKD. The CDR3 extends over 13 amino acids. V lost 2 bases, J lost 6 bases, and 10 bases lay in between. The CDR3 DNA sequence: TGTGCCATCAGTGAGCTCGTTAGCTCTGAAGCTTTCTTT. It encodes CAISELVSSEAFF.

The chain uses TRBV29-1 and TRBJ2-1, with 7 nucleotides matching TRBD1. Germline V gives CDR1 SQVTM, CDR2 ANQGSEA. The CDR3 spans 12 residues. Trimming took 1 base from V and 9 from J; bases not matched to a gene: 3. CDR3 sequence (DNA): TGCAGCGTTGAAGTCAGGGGGTCTGAGCAGTTCTTC. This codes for CSVEVRGSEQFF.

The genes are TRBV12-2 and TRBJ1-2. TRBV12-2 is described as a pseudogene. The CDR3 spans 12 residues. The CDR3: CASRREGYGYTF. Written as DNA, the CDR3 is TGTGCAAGTCGCCGAGAGGGGTATGGCTACACCTTC.

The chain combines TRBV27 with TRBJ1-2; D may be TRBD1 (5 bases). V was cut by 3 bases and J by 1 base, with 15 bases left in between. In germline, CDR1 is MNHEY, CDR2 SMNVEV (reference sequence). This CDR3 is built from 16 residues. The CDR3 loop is CASSFAGGGFNYGYTF. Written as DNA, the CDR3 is TGTGCCAGCAGTTTCGCCGGTGGGGGTTTTAACTATGGCTACACCTTC.

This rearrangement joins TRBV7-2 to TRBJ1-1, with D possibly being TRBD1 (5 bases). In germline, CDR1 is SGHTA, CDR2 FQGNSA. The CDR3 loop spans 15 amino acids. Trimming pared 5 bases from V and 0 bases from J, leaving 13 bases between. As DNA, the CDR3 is TGTGCCAGCAGCGCCCGCGGACACCTGAACACTGAAGCTTTCTTT. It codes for CASSARGHLNTEAFF.

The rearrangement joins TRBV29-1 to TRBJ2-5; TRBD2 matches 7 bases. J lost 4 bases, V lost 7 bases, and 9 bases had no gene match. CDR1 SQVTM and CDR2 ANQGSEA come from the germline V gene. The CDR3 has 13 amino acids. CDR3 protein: CSALVGGGETQYF. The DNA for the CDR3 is TGCAGCGCCCTTGTTGGGGGGGGAGAGACCCAGTACTTC.

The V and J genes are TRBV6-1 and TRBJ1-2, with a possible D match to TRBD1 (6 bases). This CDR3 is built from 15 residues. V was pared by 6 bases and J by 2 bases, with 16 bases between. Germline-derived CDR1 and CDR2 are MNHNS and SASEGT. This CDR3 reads CASSPLGTQNYGYTF. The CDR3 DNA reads TGTGCCAGCAGCCCTTTGGGGACACAAAACTATGGCTACACCTTC.

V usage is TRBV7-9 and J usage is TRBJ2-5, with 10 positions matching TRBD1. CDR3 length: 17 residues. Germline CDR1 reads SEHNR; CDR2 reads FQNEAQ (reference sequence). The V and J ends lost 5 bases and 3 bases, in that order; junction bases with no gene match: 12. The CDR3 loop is CASSPRTGGYGKETQYF. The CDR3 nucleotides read TGTGCCAGCAGCCCCCGGACAGGGGGATATGGGAAAGAGACCCAGTACTTC. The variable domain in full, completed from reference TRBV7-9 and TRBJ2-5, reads DTGVSQNPRHKITKRGQNVTFRCDPISEHNRLYWYRQTLGQGPEFLTYFQNEAQLEKSRLLSDRFSAERPKGSFSTLEIQRTEQGDSAMYLCASSPRTGGYGKETQYFGPGTRLLVL.

As DNA, the CDR3 is TGCAGCGTTGAAGACCAGGAGGGTTCGACGTTCTATGGCTACACCTTC. Its protein is CSVEDQEGSTFYGYTF. The J gene is TRBJ1-2, the V gene TRBV29-1, with D hard to call. CDR1 SQVTM and CDR2 ANQGSEA come from the germline V gene. The CDR3 loop spans 16 amino acids. With 0 bases removed from V and 4 bases from J, the gap between germline ends came to 18 bases.

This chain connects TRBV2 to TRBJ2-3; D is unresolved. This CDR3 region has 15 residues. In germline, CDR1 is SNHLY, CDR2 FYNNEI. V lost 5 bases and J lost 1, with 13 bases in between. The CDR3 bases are TGTGCCAGCAGTCCTGGACCGACTCGCACAGATACGCAGTATTTT. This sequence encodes CASSPGPTRTDTQYF.

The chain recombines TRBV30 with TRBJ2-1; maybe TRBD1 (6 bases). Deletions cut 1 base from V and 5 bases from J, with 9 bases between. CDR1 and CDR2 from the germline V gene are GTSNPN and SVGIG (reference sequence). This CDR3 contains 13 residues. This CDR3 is CAWSADRHNEQFF. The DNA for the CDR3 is TGTGCCTGGAGTGCGGACAGACACAATGAGCAGTTCTTC.

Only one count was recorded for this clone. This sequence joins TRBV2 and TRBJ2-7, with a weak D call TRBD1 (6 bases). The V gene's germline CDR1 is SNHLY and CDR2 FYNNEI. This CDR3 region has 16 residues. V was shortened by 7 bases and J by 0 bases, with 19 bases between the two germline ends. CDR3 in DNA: TGTGCCAGCACAGTAGGGGGATGGCAGCCCTCCTACGAGCAGTACTTC. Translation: CASTVGGWQPSYEQYF.

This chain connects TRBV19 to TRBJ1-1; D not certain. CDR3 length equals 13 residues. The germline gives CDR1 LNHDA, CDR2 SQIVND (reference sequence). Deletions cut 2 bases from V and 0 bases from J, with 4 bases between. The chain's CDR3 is CASSIQMNTEAFF. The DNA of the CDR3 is TGTGCCAGTAGTATACAGATGAACACTGAAGCTTTCTTT.

CDR3 in amino acids: CASSNRDRQYF. In DNA, the CDR3 is TGTGCCAGCAGCAACCGGGACAGGCAGTACTTC. The chain uses TRBV7-6 and TRBJ2-5; 8 bases line up with TRBD1. Germline V gene data show CDR1 as SGHVS and CDR2 as FNYEAQ. This CDR3 contains 11 residues. V was pared by 5 bases and J by 11 bases, with 4 bases of the junction left unmatched.

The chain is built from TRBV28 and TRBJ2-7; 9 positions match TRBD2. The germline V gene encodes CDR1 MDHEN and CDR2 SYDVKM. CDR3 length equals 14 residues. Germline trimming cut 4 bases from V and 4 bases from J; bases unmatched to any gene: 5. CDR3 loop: CASSSRTSDYEQYF. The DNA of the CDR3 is TGTGCCAGCAGTTCCCGGACTAGCGATTACGAGCAGTACTTC.